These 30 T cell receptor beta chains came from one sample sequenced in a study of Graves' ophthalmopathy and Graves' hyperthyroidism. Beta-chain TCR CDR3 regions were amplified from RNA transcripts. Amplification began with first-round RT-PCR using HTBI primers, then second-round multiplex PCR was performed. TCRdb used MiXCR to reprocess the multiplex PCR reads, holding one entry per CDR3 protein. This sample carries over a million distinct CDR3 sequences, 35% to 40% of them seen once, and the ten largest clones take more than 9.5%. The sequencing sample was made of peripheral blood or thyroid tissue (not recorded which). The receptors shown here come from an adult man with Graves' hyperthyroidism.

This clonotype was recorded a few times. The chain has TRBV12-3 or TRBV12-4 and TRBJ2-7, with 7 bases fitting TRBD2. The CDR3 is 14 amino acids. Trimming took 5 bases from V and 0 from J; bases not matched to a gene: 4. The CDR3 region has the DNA TGTGCCAGCAGTAATGGCGGGGGCTCCTACGAGCAGTACTTC. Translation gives CASSNGGGSYEQYF.

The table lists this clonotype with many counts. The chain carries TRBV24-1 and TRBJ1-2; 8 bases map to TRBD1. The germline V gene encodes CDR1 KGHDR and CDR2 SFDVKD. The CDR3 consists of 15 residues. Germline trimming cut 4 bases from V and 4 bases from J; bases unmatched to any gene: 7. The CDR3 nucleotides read TGTGCCACCAGTGAGCCCGCCGGGACAGGCTATGGCTACACCTTC. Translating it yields CATSEPAGTGYGYTF.

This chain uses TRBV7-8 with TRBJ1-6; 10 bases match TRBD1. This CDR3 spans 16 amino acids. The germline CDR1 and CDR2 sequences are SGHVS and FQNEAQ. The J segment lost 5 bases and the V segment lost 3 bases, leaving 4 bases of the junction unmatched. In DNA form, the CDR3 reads TGTGCCAGCAGCTTGGACAGGGGGGGGAATAATTCACCCCTCCACTTT. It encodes CASSLDRGGNNSPLHF.

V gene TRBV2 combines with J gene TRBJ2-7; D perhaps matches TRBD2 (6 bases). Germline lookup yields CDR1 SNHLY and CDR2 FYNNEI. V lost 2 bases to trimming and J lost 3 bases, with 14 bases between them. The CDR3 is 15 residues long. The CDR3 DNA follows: TGTGCCAGCAGTGAAAGAAGTGGAGGGTACTACGAGCAGTACTTC. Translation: CASSERSGGYYEQYF.

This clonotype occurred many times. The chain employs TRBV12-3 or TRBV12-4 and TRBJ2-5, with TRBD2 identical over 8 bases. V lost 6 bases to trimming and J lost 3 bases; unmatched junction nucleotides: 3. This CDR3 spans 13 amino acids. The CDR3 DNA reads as TGTGCCAGCAGGACTAGCGTAAAAGAGACCCAGTACTTC. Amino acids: CASRTSVKETQYF.

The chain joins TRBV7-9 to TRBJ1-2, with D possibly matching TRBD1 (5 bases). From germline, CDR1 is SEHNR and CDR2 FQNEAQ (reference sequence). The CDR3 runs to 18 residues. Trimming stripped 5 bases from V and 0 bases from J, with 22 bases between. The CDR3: CASSLSRTRTPANYGYTF. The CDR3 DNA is TGTGCCAGCAGCCTAAGCCGGACACGGACACCAGCTAACTATGGCTACACCTTC.

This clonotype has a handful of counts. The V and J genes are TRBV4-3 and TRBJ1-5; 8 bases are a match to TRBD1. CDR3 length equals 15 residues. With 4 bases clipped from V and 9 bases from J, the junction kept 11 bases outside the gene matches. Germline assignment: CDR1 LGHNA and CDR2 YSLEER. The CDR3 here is CASSPSYRGNRPQHF. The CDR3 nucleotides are TGCGCCAGCAGCCCAAGTTACAGGGGGAATAGGCCCCAGCATTTT.

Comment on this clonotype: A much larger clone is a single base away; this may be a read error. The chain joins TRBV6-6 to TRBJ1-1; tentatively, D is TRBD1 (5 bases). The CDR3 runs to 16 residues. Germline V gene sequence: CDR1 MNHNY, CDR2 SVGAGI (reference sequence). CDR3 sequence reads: CANSYLTGPMNTEAFF. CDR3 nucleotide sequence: TGTGCCAACAGTTACTTGACGGGACCCATGAACACTGAAGCTTTCTTT.

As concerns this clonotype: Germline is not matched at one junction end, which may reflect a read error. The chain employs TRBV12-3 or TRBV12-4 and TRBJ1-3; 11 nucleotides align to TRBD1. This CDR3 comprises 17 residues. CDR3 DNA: TGTGCCAACAGTCCCCAACCCGGGACAGGGGGTAGGAACACCATATATTTT. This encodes CANSPQPGTGGRNTIYF.

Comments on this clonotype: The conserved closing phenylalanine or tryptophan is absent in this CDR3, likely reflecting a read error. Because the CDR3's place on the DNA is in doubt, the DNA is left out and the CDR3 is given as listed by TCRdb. The CDR3 reads CASSLVPRG. The rearrangement links TRBV25-1 to TRBJ1-4; TRBD1, the table's D call, lacks a check against the DNA. Germline V CDR1 and CDR2: MGHDK, SYGVNS. The CDR3 adds up to 9 amino acids, both ends counted.

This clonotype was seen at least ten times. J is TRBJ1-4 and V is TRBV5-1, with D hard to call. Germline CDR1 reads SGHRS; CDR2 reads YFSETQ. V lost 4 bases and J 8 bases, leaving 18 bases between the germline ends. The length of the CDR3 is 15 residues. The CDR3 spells CASSPDPGVGEKLFF. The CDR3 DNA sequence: TGCGCCAGCAGCCCTGACCCCGGGGTTGGCGAAAAACTGTTTTTT. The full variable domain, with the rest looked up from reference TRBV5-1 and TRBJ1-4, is KAGVTQTPRYLIKTRGQQVTLSCSPISGHRSVSWYQQTPGQGLQFLFEYFSETQRNKGNFPGRFSGRQFSNSRSEMNVSTLELGDSALYLCASSPDPGVGEKLFFGSGTQLSVL.

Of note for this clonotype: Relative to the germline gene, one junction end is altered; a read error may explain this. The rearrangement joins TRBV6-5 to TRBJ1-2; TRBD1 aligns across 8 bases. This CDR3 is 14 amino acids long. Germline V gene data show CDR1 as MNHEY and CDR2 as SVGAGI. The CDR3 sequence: CASSDRGYLYGYAF. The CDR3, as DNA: TGTGCCAGCAGCGACAGGGGATACCTCTATGGCTACGCCTTC.

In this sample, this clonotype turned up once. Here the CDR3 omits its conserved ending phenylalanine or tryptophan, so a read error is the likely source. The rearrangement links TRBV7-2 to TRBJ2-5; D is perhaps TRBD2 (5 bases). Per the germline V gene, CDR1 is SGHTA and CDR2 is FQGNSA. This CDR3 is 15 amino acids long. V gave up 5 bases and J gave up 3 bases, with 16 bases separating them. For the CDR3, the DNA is TGTGCCAGCAGCCCAAGTAGAGCGAGGGAAGAGACCCAGTACCTC. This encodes CASSPSRAREETQYL.

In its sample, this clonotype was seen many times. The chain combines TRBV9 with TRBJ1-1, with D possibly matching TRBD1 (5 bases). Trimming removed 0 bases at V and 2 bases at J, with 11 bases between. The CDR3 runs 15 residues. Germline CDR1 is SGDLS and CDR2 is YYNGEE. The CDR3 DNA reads TGTGCCAGCAGCGTAGCTACAGGAGGTAACACTGAAGCTTTCTTT. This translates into CASSVATGGNTEAFF.

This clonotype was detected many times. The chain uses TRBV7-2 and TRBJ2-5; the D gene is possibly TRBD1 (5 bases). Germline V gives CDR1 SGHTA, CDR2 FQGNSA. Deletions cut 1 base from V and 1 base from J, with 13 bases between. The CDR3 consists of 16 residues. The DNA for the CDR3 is TGTGCCAGCAGCTTAGGGCAGGGCTTTCCCCAAGAGACCCAGTACTTC. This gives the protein CASSLGQGFPQETQYF.

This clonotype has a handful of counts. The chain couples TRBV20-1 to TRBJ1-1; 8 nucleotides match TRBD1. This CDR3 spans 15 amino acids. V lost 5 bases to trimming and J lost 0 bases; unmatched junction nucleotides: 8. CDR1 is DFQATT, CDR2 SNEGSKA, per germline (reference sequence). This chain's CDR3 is CSAPETGDMNTEAFF. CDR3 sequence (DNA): TGCAGTGCTCCCGAGACAGGGGACATGAACACTGAAGCTTTCTTT.

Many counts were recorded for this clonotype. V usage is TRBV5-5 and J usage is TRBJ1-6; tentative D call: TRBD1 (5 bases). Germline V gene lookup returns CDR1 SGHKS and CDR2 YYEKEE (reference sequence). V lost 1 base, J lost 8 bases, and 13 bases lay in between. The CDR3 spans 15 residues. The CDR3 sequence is CASSLFGQGDSPLHF. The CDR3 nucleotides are TGTGCCAGCAGCTTGTTTGGGCAGGGCGATTCACCCCTCCACTTT.

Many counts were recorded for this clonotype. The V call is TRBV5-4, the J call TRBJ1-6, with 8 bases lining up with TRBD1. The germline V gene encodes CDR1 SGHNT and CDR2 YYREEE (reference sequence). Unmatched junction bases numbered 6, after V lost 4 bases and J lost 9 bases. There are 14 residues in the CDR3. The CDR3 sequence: CASSLDRGASPLHF. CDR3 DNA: TGTGCCAGCAGCCTAGACAGGGGAGCTTCACCCCTCCACTTT.

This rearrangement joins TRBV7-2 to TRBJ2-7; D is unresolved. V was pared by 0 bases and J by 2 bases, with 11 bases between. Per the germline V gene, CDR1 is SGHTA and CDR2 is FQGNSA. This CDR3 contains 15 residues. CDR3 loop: CASSLAVGITYEQYF. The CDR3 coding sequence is TGTGCCAGCAGCTTAGCGGTCGGTATTACCTACGAGCAGTACTTC.

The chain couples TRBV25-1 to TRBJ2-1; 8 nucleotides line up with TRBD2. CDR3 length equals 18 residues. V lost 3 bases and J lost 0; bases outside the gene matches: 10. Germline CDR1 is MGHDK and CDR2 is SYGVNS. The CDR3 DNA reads TGTGCCAGCAGTGATTCGGCCGGGGGGGCCAGCTCCTACAATGAGCAGTTCTTC. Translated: CASSDSAGGASSYNEQFF. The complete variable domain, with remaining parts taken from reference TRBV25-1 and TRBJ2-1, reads EADIYQTPRYLVIGTGKKITLECSQTMGHDKMYWYQQDPGMELHLIHYSYGVNSTEKGDLSSESTVSRIRTEHFPLTLESARPSHTSQYLCASSDSAGGASSYNEQFFGPGTRLTVL.

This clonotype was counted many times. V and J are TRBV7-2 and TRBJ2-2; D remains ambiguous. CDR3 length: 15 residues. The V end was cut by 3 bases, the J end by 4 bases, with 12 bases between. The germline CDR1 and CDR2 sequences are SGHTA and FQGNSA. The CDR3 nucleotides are TGTGCCAGCAGCTTCCCCGTTTGGGGCACCGGGGAGCTGTTTTTT. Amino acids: CASSFPVWGTGELFF. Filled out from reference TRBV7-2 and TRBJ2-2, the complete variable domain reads GAGVSQSPSNKVTEKGKDVELRCDPISGHTALYWYRQSLGQGLEFLIYFQGNSAPDKSGLPSDRFSAERTGGSVSTLTIQRTQQEDSAVYLCASSFPVWGTGELFFGEGSRLTVL.

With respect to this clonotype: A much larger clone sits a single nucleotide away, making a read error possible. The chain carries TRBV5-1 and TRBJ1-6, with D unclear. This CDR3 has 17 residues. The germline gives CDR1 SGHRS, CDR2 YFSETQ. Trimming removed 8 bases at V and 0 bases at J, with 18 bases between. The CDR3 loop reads CARSQESASSYNSPLHF. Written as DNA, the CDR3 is TGCGCCAGAAGCCAAGAATCGGCGAGCTCCTATAATTCACCCCTCCACTTT.

This CDR3 reads CASSVSLSLPYEQYF. In DNA, the CDR3 is TGTGCCAGCAGCGTTTCGCTAAGTCTCCCCTACGAGCAGTACTTC. This chain joins TRBV5-4 and TRBJ2-7; no definite D call. Germline lookup yields CDR1 SGHNT and CDR2 YYREEE (reference sequence). The ends were cut back, 4 bases at V and 2 bases at J, with 16 bases in the middle. This CDR3 spans 15 amino acids.

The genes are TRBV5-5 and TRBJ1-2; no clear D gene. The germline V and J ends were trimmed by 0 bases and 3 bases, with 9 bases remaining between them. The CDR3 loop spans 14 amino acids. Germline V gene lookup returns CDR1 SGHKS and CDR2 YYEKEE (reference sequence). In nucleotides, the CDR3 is TGTGCCAGCAGCTTGGCGGCAGCCTACTATGGCTACACCTTC. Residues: CASSLAAAYYGYTF. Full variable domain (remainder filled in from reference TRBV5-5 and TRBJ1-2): DAGVTQSPTHLIKTRGQQVTLRCSPISGHKSVSWYQQVLGQGPQFIFQYYEKEERGRGNFPDRFSARQFPNYSSELNVNALLLGDSALYLCASSLAAAYYGYTFGSGTRLTVV.

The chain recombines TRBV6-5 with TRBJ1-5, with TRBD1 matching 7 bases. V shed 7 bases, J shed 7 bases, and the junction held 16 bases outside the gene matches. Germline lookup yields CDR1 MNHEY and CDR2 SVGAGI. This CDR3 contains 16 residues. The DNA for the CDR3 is TGTGCCAGCACCCTCACCCCGACAGGGCGAGAACAGCCCCAGCATTTT. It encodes CASTLTPTGREQPQHF.

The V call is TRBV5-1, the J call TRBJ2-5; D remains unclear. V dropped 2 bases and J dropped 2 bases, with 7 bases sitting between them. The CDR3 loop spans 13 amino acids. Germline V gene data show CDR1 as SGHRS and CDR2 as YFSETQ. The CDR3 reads CASSFAVQETQYF. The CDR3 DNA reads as TGCGCCAGCAGCTTCGCCGTGCAAGAGACCCAGTACTTC. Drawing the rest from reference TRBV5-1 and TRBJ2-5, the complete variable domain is KAGVTQTPRYLIKTRGQQVTLSCSPISGHRSVSWYQQTPGQGLQFLFEYFSETQRNKGNFPGRFSGRQFSNSRSEMNVSTLELGDSALYLCASSFAVQETQYFGPGTRLLVL.

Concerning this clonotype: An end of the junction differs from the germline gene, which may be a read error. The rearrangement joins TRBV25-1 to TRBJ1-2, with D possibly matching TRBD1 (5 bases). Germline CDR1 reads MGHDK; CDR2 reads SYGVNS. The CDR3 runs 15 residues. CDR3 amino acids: CACSALGTANYGYTF. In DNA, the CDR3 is TGTGCCTGCAGTGCCCTCGGGACGGCGAACTATGGCTACACCTTC.

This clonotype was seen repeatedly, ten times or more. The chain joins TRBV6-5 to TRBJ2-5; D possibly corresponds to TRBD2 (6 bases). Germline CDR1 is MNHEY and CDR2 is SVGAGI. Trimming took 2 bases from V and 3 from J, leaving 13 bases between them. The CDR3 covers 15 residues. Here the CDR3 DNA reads TGTGCCAGCAGTTACGCCACTAGCTGGGAAGAGACCCAGTACTTC. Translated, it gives CASSYATSWEETQYF.

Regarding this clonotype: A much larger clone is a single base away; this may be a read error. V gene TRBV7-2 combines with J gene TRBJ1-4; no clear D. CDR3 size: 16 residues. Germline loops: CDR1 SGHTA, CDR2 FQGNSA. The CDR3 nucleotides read TGTGCCAGCAGCTTAGGGACGGGGTCAACTAGTGAAAAACTGTTTTTT. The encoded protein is CASSLGTGSTSEKLFF.

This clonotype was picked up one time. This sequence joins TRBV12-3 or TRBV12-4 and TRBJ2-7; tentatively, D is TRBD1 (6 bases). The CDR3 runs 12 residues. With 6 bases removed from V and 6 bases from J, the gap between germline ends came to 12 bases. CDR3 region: CASRLQQGEQYF. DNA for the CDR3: TGTGCCAGCAGGCTCCAACAGGGCGAGCAGTACTTC.